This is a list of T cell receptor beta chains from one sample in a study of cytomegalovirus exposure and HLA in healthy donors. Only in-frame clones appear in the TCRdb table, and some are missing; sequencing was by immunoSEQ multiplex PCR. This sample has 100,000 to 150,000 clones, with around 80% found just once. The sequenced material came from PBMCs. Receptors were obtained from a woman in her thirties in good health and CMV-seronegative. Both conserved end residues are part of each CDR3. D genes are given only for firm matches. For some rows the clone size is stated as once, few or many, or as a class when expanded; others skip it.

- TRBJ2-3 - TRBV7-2 TGTGCCAGCAGCGCACAGGGACCTCCTAGCACAGATACGCAGTATTTT CASSAQGPPSTDTQYF
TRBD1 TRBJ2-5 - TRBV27 TGTGCCAGCAGTCCGCGGACAGGGGACGTGACCCAGTACTTC CASSPRTGDVTQYF
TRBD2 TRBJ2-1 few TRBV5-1 TGCGCCAGCAGCTTGTTCGCGGGAGCGGGGGGGAATGAGCAGTTCTTC CASSLFAGAGGNEQFF
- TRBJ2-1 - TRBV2 TGTGCCAGCAAACCAGGCAGCTCCTACAATGAGCAGTTCTTC CASKPGSSYNEQFF
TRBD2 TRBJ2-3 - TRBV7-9 TGTGCCAGCAGCCCCGTAGCGGGATTCACAGATACGCAGTATTTT CASSPVAGFTDTQYF
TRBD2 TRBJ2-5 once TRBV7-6 TGTGCCAGCACCTTAATAGCGGGCGGGGAGACCCAGTACTTC CASTLIAGGETQYF
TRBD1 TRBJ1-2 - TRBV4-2 TGTGCCAGCAGCCACTTAGGGGGCAATGGCTACACCTTC CASSHLGGNGYTF
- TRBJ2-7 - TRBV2 TGTGCCAGCAGGGAGGGACAGTCCTACGAGCAGTACTTC CASREGQSYEQYF
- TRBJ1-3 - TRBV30 TGTGCCTGGACAGGGGCGGCTGGAAACACCATATATTTT CAWTGAAGNTIYF
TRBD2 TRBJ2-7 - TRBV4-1 TGCGCCAGCAGCCTTGTTTGGGGACTAGCCTCCTACGAGCAGTACTTC CASSLVWGLASYEQYF
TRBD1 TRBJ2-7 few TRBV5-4 TGTGCCAGCAGCCGCGACAGGGGACCCTACGAGCAGTACTTC CASSRDRGPYEQYF
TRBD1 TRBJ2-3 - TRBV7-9 TGTGCCAGCAGCATCTGGACAGGGTCTAGCACAGATACGCAGTATTTT CASSIWTGSSTDTQYF
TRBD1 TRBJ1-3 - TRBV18 TGTGCCAGCTCACCGACAGGGGTAGTTGGAAACACCATATATTTT CASSPTGVVGNTIYF
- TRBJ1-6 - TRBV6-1 TGTGCCAGCAGTGAAGGAGGGAGGGTATCTTCACCCCTCCACTTT CASSEGGRVSSPLHF
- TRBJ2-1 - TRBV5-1 TGCGCCAGCAGCTTGTTGGGCCTTCTGGCCGTACCCCCCCACAATGAGCAGTTCTTC CASSLLGLLAVPPHNEQFF
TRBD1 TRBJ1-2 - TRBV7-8 TGTGCCAGCAGCAAAGGGGGACAGGGGGGCTATGGCTACACCTTC CASSKGGQGGYGYTF
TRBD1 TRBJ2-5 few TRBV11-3 TGTGCCAGCAGCCCAGGACAGGGTCATGAGACCCAGTACTTC CASSPGQGHETQYF
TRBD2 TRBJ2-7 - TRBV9 TGTGCCAGCAGCGTAGATCTAGCGGGCGACGAGCAGTACTTC CASSVDLAGDEQYF
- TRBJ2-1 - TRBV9 TGTGCCAGCAGCGATAAAATAGCGGACAATGAGCAGTTCTTC CASSDKIADNEQFF
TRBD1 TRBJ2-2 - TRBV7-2 TGTGCCAGCAGCTTAAGACAGGGAACGAGCGGGGAGCTGTTTTTT CASSLRQGTSGELFF
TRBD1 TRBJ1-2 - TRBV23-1 TGCGCCAGCAGTCAATCTTGGACAGGGGAAGTCGGCTACACCTTC CASSQSWTGEVGYTF
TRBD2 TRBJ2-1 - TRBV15 TGTGCCACCAGCAGGGGAAGACTAGCGGCATTAGAGAATGAGCAGTTCTTC CATSRGRLAALENEQFF
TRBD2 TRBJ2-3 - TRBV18 TGTGCTAGCTCTGAGACTAGCGGGGGTACAGATACGCAGTATTTT CASSETSGGTDTQYF
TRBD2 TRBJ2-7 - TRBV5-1 TGCGCCAGCAGCTTGGCGACTAGCGGGGGGGCCTCCTACGAGCAGTACTTC CASSLATSGGASYEQYF
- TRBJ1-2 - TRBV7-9 TGTGCCAGCAGCCCGCGGACAGCCCACTATGGCTACACCTTC CASSPRTAHYGYTF
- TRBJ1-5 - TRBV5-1 TGCGCCAGCAGCTACTCCACAGGGAGCGGACAGCCCCAGCATTTT CASSYSTGSGQPQHF
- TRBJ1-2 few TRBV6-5 TGTGCCAGCAGTTACTCGATGGGACTCTATGGCTACACCTTC CASSYSMGLYGYTF
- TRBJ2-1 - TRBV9 TGTGCCAGCAGCGTAGTCCCATCCTACAATGAGCAGTTCTTC CASSVVPSYNEQFF
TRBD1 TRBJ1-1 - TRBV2 TGTGCCAGCAGTGTGGGACAGGGGAACACTGAAGCTTTCTTT CASSVGQGNTEAFF
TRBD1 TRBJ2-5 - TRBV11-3 TGTGCCAGCAGCTTCCAGGGGGCCTTCCAAGAGACCCAGTACTTC CASSFQGAFQETQYF
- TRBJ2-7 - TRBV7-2 TGTGCCAGCAGCTTAGTGGACTACAGCTCCTACGAGCAGTACTTC CASSLVDYSSYEQYF
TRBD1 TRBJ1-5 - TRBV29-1 TGCAGCGTTGTACTTACAGAGGGACAGCTCCAGCATTTT CSVVLTEGQLQHF
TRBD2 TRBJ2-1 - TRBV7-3 TGTGCCAGCAGCCCCCCCGGGACTAGCGGGAAATCAAATGAGCAGTTCTTC CASSPPGTSGKSNEQFF